The 6 T cell receptor beta chains reported below all come from one sample, sequenced in a study of shared clonotypes between healthy human individuals. Clones were sequenced by immunoSEQ multiplex PCR, and TCRdb holds only the in-frame ones, with some missing. The sample carries millions of clones, 85% to 95% recorded once. The material sequenced was naive CD4+ T cells from PBMCs. Subset denoted: CD45RA+ positively selected. All receptors derive from a man aged 18 to 29 in good health. Some clones in this sample may be carry-over from other donors' samples.

The J gene is TRBJ1-2, the V gene TRBV7-9; D unresolved. Per germline, CDR1 SEHNR and CDR2 FQNEAQ (reference sequence). The CDR3 has 13 residues. The ends were cut back, 5 bases at V and 6 bases at J, with 13 bases in the middle. CDR3 in amino acids: CASSQKVHDGYTF. The CDR3 bases are TGTGCCAGCAGCCAGAAGGTCCATGATGGCTACACCTTC.

This clone was seen a single time. The gene calls are TRBV4-3 and TRBJ2-3; 12 bases align to TRBD2. The CDR3 extends over 15 amino acids. CDR1 is LGHNA and CDR2 is YSLEER in the germline V gene. V gave up 5 bases and J gave up 2 bases; unmatched junction bases: 2. This CDR3 reads CASSGLAGTTDTQYF. The CDR3 region has the DNA TGCGCCAGCAGCGGACTAGCGGGAACCACAGATACGCAGTATTTT.

The chain carries TRBV9 and TRBJ2-3; 8 bases fit TRBD2. From germline, CDR1 is SGDLS and CDR2 YYNGEE. With 4 bases clipped from V and 2 bases from J, the junction kept 3 bases outside the gene matches. The CDR3 has 14 amino acids. The CDR3 loop is CASSLRGDTDTQYF. The CDR3 nucleotides read TGTGCCAGCAGCTTGCGGGGGGACACAGATACGCAGTATTTT.

The V and J genes are TRBV27 and TRBJ2-5; 9 bases fit TRBD2. The germline V gene has CDR1 MNHEY and CDR2 SMNVEV (reference sequence). This CDR3 has 15 residues. J lost 7 bases, V lost 5 bases, and 11 bases had no gene match. As DNA, the CDR3 is TGTGCCAGCAGTCCAAAGGCGGGAGGGGGTCTGACCCAGTACTTC. Translating it yields CASSPKAGGGLTQYF.

The chain carries TRBV7-8 and TRBJ2-2; a possible D gene is TRBD1 (6 bases). With 2 bases removed from V and 4 bases from J, the gap between germline ends came to 11 bases. This CDR3 is built from 15 residues. Germline lookup yields CDR1 SGHVS and CDR2 FQNEAQ. CDR3 sequence (DNA): TGTGCCAGCAGCTTATTGTCAGGGGCCACCGGGGAGCTGTTTTTT. As protein: CASSLLSGATGELFF.

The chain employs TRBV28 and TRBJ1-3, with D possibly matching TRBD1 (6 bases). Trimming shortened V by 2 bases and J by 2 bases, and 10 bases separated the two germline ends. The CDR3 has 15 residues. Germline CDR1 reads MDHEN; CDR2 reads SYDVKM. CDR3 DNA: TGTGCCAGCAGTTTAATGGGGGCAGCTGGAAACACCATATATTTT. Its translation is CASSLMGAAGNTIYF.